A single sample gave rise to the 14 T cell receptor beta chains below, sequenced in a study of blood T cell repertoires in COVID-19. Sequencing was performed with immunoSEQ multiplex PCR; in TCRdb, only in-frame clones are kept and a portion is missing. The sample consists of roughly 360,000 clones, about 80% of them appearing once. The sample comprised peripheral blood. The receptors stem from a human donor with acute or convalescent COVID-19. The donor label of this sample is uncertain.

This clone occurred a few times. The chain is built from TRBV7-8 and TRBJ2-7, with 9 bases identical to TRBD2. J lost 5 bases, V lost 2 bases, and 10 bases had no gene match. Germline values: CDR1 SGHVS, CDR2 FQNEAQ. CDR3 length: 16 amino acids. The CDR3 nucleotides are TGTGCCAGCAGCTTATTCGGCGGGAGGGTAGAAAACGAGCAGTACTTC. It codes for CASSLFGGRVENEQYF.

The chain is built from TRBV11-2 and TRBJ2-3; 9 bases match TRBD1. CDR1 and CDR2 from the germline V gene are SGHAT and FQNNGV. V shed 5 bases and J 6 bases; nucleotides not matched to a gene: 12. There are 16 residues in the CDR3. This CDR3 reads CASSPTRDRVMDTQYF. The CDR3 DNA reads TGTGCCAGCAGCCCAACCCGGGACAGGGTTATGGATACGCAGTATTTT.

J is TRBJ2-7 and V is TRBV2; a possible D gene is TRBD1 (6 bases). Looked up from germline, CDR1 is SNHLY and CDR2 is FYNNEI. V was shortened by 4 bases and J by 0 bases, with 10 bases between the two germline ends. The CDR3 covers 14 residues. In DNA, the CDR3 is TGTGCCAGCAGTGTGGACAGACTCTCCTACGAGCAGTACTTC. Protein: CASSVDRLSYEQYF.

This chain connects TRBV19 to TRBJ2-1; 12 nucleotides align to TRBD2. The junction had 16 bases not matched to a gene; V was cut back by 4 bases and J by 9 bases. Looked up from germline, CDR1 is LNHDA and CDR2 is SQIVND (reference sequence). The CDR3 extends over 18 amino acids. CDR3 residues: CASSTPLGASGRVGEQFF. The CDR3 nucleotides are TGTGCCAGTAGTACCCCGCTCGGGGCTAGCGGGAGGGTAGGTGAGCAGTTCTTC.

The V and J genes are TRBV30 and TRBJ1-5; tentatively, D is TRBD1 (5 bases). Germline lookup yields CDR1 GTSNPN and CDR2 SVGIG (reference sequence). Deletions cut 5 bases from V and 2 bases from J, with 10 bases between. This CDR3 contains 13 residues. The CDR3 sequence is CAWGTRGNQPQHF. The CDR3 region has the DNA TGTGCCTGGGGGACCAGGGGCAATCAGCCCCAGCATTTT.

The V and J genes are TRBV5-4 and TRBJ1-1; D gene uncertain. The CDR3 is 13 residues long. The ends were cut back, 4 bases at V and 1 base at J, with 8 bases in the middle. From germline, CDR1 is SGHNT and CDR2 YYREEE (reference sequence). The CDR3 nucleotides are TGTGCCAGCAGCCGTTACAGGAACACTGAAGCTTTCTTT. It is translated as CASSRYRNTEAFF.

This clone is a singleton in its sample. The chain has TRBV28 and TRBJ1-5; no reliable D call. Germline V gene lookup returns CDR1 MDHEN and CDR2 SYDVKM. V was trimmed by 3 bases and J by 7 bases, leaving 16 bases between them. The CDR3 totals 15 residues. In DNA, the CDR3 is TGTGCCAGCAGTTTGAGTGCGGGGTCGGGACAGCCCCAGCATTTT. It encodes CASSLSAGSGQPQHF. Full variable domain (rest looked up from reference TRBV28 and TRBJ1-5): DVKVTQSSRYLVKRTGEKVFLECVQDMDHENMFWYRQDPGLGLRLIYFSYDVKMKEKGDIPEGYSVSREKKERFSLILESASTNQTSMYLCASSLSAGSGQPQHFGDGTRLSIL.

In nucleotides, the CDR3 is TGTGCCAGCAGCGAATCAGCGGGAGGCGAACCCCGACGTACCGGGGAGCTGTTTTTT. Encoded protein: CASSESAGGEPRRTGELFF. The chain links TRBV9 to TRBJ2-2; 9 nucleotides match TRBD2. Trimming removed 3 bases from V and 5 bases from J; junction bases left unmatched: 17. Germline V CDR1 and CDR2: SGDLS, YYNGEE. This CDR3 contains 19 residues.

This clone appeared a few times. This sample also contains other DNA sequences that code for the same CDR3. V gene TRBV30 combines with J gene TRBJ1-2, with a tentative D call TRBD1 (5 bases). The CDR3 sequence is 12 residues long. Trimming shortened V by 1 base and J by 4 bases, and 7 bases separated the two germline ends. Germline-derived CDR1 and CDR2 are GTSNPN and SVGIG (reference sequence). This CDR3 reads CAWSGQGYGYTF. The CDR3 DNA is TGTGCCTGGAGTGGGCAGGGCTATGGCTACACCTTC.

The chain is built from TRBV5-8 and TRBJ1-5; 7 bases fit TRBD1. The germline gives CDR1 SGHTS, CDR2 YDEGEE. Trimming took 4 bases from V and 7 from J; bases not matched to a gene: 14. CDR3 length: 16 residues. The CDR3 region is CASSPINRGSGQPQHF. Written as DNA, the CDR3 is TGTGCCAGCAGCCCAATCAACAGGGGAAGTGGACAGCCCCAGCATTTT.

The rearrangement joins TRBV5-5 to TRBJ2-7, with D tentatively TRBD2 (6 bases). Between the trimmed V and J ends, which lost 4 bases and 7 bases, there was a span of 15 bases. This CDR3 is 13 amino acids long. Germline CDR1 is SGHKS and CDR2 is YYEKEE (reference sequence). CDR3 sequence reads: CASSRLGTQEQYF. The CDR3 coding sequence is TGTGCCAGCAGCCGCCTGGGGACTCAGGAGCAGTACTTC.

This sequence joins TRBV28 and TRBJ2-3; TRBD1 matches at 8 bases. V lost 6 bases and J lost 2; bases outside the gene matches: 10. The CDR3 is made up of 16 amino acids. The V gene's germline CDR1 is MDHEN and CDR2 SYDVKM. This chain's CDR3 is CASRDSGGPFTDTQYF. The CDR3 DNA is TGTGCCAGCAGAGACTCAGGGGGCCCCTTCACAGATACGCAGTATTTT.

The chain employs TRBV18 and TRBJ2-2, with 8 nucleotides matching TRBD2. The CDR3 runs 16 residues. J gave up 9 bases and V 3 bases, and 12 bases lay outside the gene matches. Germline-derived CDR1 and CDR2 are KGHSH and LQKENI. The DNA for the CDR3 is TGTGCCAGCTCACCCCCCACAGGCGGGGGGATCAGGGAGCTGTTTTTT. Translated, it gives CASSPPTGGGIRELFF.

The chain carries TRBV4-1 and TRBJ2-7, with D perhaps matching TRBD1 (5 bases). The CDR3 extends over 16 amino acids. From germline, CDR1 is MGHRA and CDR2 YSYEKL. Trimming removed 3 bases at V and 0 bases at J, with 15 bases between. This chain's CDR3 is CASSQGQTSVSYEQYF. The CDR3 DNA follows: TGCGCCAGCAGCCAGGGGCAGACATCGGTCTCCTACGAGCAGTACTTC.